The rows below give T cell receptor beta chains drawn from one sample of a study of blood T cell repertoires in COVID-19. Profiled with immunoSEQ multiplex PCR; TCRdb holds only in-frame clones, not every one. This table has some 240,000 clones, around 90% appearing once. Sequences were obtained from PBMCs or T cells enriched from blood (not recorded which). The receptors stem from a woman aged 35 to 49 who had been exposed to COVID-19. The CDR3 runs from the conserved cysteine through the conserved F or W. A D gene is named only where the DNA matches it firmly. Where a row states a size, it is once, few, many or the class of an expanded clone; other rows omit it.

>TRBV27|once|TRBD1|TRBJ1-2
TGTGCCAGCAGTTTCATTTACAGGGGGCCTAACTATGGCTACACCTTC
CASSFIYRGPNYGYTF
>TRBV3-1/TRBV3-2|once|TRBD2|TRBJ2-7
TGTGCCAGCAGCCAAAAGGCGGGGGGTTTAACCTACGAGCAGTACTTC
CASSQKAGGLTYEQYF
>TRBV20-1|NA|NA|TRBJ1-5
TGCAGTGCTAGTGCAGGGGGCAATCAGCCCCAGCATTTT
CSASAGGNQPQHF
>TRBV28|NA|NA|TRBJ1-2
TGTGCCAGCGGGTCGGGTTATTACTTTGGCTACACCTTC
CASGSGYYFGYTF
>TRBV3-1/TRBV3-2|NA|NA|TRBJ2-7
TGTGCCAGCAGCCAAGATGGAGGGTTTCGAATCTACGAGCAGTACTTC
CASSQDGGFRIYEQYF
>TRBV6-2/TRBV6-3|NA|TRBD2|TRBJ2-7
TGTGCCAGCAGTACCGGGACTAGCGTCTACGAGCAGTACTTC
CASSTGTSVYEQYF
>TRBV7-6|NA|NA|TRBJ2-2
TGTGCCAGCAGCTTAGAGGGGAGGACCGGGGAGCTGTTTTTT
CASSLEGRTGELFF
>TRBV5-1|once|NA|TRBJ2-5
TGTGCCAGCAGCTTGGCCGTCCGCCCGGGGCAAGAGACCCAGTACTTC
CASSLAVRPGQETQYF
>TRBV5-1|NA|NA|TRBJ1-5
TGTGCCAGCAGCCCCGGGACTGGATCACAGCCCCAGCATTTT
CASSPGTGSQPQHF
>TRBV28|NA|NA|TRBJ1-4
TGTGCCAGCAGTTTTTACAGGGTCGTTGGTGAAAAACTGTTTTTT
CASSFYRVVGEKLFF
>TRBV9|NA|TRBD2|TRBJ2-1
TGTGCCAGCCGAAAGCGGGAGGAAGGTGAGCAGTTCTTC
CASRKREEGEQFF
>TRBV12-3/TRBV12-4|NA|NA|TRBJ2-7
TGTGCCAGCAGTTCCACAGGGCGCGAGCAGTACTTC
CASSSTGREQYF
>TRBV15|NA|NA|TRBJ2-7
TGTGCCACCAGCAGAGATCGGGACTCGGAGCAGTACTTC
CATSRDRDSEQYF
>TRBV7-9|few|TRBD2|TRBJ2-3
TGTGCCAGCAGCATGAGCGGGGGTCGAACAGATACGCAGTATTTT
CASSMSGGRTDTQYF
>TRBV7-2|NA|NA|TRBJ1-4
TGTGCCAGCAACCCCGGAGCGGGACTTCGAGAGCTGTTTTTT
CASNPGAGLRELFF
>TRBV18|NA|NA|TRBJ1-6
TGTGCCAGCTCAGACAGGATGGGATCACCCCTCCACTTT
CASSDRMGSPLHF
>TRBV7-9|NA|NA|TRBJ1-4
TGTGCCAGCAGCTTTACAGGGTCGAGGGCCCCGAATGAAAAACTGTTTTTT
CASSFTGSRAPNEKLFF
>TRBV5-4|NA|NA|TRBJ2-1
TGTGCCAGCAGCTTGGAGTTCCCGACAGATGAGCAGTTCTTC
CASSLEFPTDEQFF
>TRBV7-9|NA|NA|TRBJ1-1
TGTGCCAGCAGCTTAGCGCTGCCCCGGGAAGCTTTCTTT
CASSLALPREAFF
>TRBV5-4|NA|NA|TRBJ2-6
TGTGCCAGCAGCCCCTTCTCTGGGGCCAACGTCCTGACTTTC
CASSPFSGANVLTF
>TRBV21-1|many|NA|TRBJ2-1
TGTGCCAGCAGCAAATTAGAGTCCTACAATGAGCAGTTCTTC
CASSKLESYNEQFF
>TRBV27|NA|TRBD1|TRBJ2-7
TGTGCCAGCAGTCTGACAGGGGCCTACGAGCAGTACTTC
CASSLTGAYEQYF
>TRBV5-6|NA|TRBD1|TRBJ1-2
TGTGCCAGCAGCATCGGACAGGGGGCTTTTAGCTATGGCTACACCTTC
CASSIGQGAFSYGYTF
>TRBV24-1|NA|TRBD1|TRBJ2-1
TGTGCCACCAGTGACCCGGGACAGGGGCCCTCGAATGAGCAGTTCTTC
CATSDPGQGPSNEQFF
>TRBV19|NA|TRBD1|TRBJ2-2
TGTGCCGCCCGGGACAGGGGTAGGGAGCTGTTTTTT
CAARDRGRELFF
>TRBV28|NA|TRBD1|TRBJ2-3
TGTGCCAGCAGTTTAAAGTTAGGGACAGAGACCACAGATACGCAGTATTTT
CASSLKLGTETTDTQYF
>TRBV27|NA|NA|TRBJ2-2
TGTGCCAGCAGTTCATCCGTAGCAGGGATGAACACCGGGGAGCTGTTTTTT
CASSSSVAGMNTGELFF
>TRBV14|NA|TRBD2|TRBJ2-5
TGTGCCAGCAGCTACCTAGGGACTAGCGGGGTAGAGACCCAGTACTTC
CASSYLGTSGVETQYF
>TRBV18|NA|NA|TRBJ2-7
TGTGCCAGCTCACCCCGACTGGGGACGGGACACTACGAGCAGTACTTC
CASSPRLGTGHYEQYF
>TRBV30|NA|NA|TRBJ1-5
TGTGCCTGGAGTGTAAGGGGAAGACAGCCCCAGCATTTT
CAWSVRGRQPQHF
>TRBV6-5|NA|NA|TRBJ2-7
TGTGCCAGTATTAAAACCTTTGGGGGGTCCTACGAGCAGTACTTC
CASIKTFGGSYEQYF
>TRBV4-2|NA|TRBD2|TRBJ2-1
TGTGCCAGCAGCCAAGACACAGCGGGGGGGTACAATGAGCAGTTCTTC
CASSQDTAGGYNEQFF
>TRBV15|few|TRBD1|TRBJ1-1
TGTGCCACCAGCAGATGGGACAGCGATCGAGGAAACACTGAAGCTTTCTTT
CATSRWDSDRGNTEAFF
>TRBV25-1|NA|NA|TRBJ2-3
TGTGCCAGTAAAATGTTAGCTACTAGCACAGATACGCAGTATTTT
CASKMLATSTDTQYF
>TRBV7-9|NA|TRBD1|TRBJ1-1
TGTGCCAGCAGCGGGACAGGATCGAACACTGAAGCTTTCTTT
CASSGTGSNTEAFF
>TRBV12-3/TRBV12-4|NA|NA|TRBJ2-7
TGTGCCAGCAGTTTAAGGGGTGGCGAGCAGTACTTC
CASSLRGGEQYF
>TRBV1|NA|NA|TRBJ2-3
TGCACCAGCAGCCAAGAGAGCGGGAGCGGCACAGATACGCAGTATTTT
CTSSQESGSGTDTQYF
>TRBV19|few|TRBD1|TRBJ1-2
TGTGCCAGTAGCCCGGGGGCCCGACAGGGAATACGGGACTTC
CASSPGARQGIRDF
>TRBV28|once|NA|TRBJ1-2
TGTGCCAGCAGTTTTTTTTCTGGGAGACACTATGGCTACACCTTC
CASSFFSGRHYGYTF
>TRBV7-2|NA|TRBD1|TRBJ1-2
TGTGCCAGCAGCTTATTGGCAGGGGGAAACTATGGCTACACCTTC
CASSLLAGGNYGYTF
>TRBV10-3|NA|NA|TRBJ2-7
TGTGCCATCAGTGAGTCGGCAGGGGCTTCCTACGAGCAGTACTTC
CAISESAGASYEQYF
>TRBV3-1/TRBV3-2|NA|NA|TRBJ1-4
TGTGCCAGCAGCCAAGATCATGACATGGCAACTAATGAAAAACTGTTTTTT
CASSQDHDMATNEKLFF